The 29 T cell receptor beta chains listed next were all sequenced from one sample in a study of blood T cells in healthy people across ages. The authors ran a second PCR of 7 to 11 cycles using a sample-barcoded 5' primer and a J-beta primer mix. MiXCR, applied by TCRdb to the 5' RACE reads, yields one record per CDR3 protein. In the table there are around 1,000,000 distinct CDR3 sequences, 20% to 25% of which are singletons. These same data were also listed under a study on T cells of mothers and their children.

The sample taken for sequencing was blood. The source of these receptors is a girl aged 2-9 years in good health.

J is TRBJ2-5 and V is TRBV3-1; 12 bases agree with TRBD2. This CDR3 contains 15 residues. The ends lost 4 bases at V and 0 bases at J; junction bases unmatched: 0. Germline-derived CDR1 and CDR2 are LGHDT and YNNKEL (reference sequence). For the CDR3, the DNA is TGTGCCAGCAGCCGGACTAGCGGGAACCAAGAGACCCAGTACTTC. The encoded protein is CASSRTSGNQETQYF.

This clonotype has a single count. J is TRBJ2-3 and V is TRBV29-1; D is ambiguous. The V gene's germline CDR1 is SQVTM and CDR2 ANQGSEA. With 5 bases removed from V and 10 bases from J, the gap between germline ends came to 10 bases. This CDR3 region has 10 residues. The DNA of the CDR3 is TGCAGCGTTTTGTGGGATGCGCAGTATTTT. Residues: CSVLWDAQYF.

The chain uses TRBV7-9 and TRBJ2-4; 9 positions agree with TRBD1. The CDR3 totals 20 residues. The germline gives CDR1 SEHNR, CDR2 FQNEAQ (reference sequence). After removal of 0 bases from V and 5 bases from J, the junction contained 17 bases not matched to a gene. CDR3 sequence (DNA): TGTGCCAGCAGCTTAGCCGACTTGGGACAGGGTGGCCGCTATCAAAACATTCAGTACTTC. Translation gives CASSLADLGQGGRYQNIQYF.

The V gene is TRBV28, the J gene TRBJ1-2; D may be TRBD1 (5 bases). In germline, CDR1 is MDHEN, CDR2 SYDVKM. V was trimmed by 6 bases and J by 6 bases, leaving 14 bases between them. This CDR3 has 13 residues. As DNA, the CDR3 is TGTGCCAGCAGAACTACCATCAGGGATGGCTACACCTTC. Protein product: CASRTTIRDGYTF.

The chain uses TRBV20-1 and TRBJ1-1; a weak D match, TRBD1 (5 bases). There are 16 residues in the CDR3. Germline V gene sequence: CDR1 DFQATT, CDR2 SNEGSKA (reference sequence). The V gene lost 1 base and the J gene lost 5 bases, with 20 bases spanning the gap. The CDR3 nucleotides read TGCAGTGCTAGAGTCCGCCCTGGGGGGAGGCGGACTGAAGCTTTCTTT. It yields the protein CSARVRPGGRRTEAFF.

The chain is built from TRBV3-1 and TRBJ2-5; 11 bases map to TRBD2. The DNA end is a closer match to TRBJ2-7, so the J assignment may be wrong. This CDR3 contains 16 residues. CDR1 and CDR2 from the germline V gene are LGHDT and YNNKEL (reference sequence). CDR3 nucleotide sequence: TGTGCCAGCAGCTCCCAGACTAGCGGGAAACCCTACGAGCAGTACTTC. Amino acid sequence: CASSSQTSGKPYEQYF.

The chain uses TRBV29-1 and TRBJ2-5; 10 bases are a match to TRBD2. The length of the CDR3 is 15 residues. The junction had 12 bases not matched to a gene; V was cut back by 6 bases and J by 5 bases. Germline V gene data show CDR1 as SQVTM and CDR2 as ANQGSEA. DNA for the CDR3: TGCAGCGTGTACCGACTAGCGGGCCCAGGGGAGACCCAGTACTTC. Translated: CSVYRLAGPGETQYF.

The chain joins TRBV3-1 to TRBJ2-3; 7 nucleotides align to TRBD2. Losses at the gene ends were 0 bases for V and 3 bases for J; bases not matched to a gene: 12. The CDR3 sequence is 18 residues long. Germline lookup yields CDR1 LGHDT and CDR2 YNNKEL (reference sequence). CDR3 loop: CASSQDPRDYRRTDTQYF. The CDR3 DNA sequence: TGTGCCAGCAGCCAAGATCCCAGGGACTACCGGCGAACAGATACGCAGTATTTT.

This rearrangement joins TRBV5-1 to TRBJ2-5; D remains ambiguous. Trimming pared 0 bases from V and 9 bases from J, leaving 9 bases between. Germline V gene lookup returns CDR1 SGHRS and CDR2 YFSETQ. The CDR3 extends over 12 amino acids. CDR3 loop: CASSLAYEPQYF. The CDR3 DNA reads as TGCGCCAGCAGCTTGGCGTACGAACCCCAGTACTTC.

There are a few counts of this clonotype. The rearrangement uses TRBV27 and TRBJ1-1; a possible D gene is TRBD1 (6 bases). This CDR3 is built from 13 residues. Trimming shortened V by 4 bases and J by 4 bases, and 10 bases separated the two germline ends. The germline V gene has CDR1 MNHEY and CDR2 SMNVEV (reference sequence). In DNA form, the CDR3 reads TGTGCCAGCAGTTGGGGGGGCGGCACTGAAGCTTTCTTT. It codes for CASSWGGGTEAFF.

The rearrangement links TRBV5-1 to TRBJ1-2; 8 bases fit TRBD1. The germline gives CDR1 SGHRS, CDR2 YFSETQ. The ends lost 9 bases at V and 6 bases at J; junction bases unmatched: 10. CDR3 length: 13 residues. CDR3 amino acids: CATSSDRADGYTF. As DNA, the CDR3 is TGCGCCACGTCATCGGACAGGGCTGATGGCTACACCTTC.

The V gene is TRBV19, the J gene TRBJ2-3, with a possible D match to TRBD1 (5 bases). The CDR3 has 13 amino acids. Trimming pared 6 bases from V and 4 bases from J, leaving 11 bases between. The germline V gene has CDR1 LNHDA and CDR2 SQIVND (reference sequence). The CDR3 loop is CASSPQASDTQYF. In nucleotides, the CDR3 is TGTGCCAGTAGCCCACAGGCTTCAGATACGCAGTATTTT.

The DNA for the CDR3 is TGTGCCAGCAGCAAAGTACCCCATTGCCGTGATCAGCCCCAGCATTTT. It specifies CASSKVPHCRDQPQHF. This rearrangement joins TRBV21-1 to TRBJ1-5. TRBV21-1 is a listed pseudogene. This CDR3 is built from 16 residues.

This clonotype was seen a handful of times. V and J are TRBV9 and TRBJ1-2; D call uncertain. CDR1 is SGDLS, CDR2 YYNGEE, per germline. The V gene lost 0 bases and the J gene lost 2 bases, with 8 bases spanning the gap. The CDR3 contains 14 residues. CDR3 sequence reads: CASSVGPLNYGYTF. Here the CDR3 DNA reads TGTGCCAGCAGCGTAGGTCCCCTAAACTATGGCTACACCTTC.

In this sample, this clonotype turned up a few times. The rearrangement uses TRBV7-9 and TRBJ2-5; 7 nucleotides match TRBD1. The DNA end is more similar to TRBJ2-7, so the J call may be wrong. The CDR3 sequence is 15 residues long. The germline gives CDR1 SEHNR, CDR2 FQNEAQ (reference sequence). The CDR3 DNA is TGTGCCAGCAGCTTATCCCAGACAGGGTCCTACGAGCAGTACTTC. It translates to CASSLSQTGSYEQYF.

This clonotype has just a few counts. CDR3: CASSLMGTGELFF. CDR3 in DNA: TGTGCCAGCAGCTTAATGGGTACCGGGGAGCTGTTTTTT. The rearrangement uses TRBV7-3 and TRBJ2-2; D is unresolved. CDR1 and CDR2 from the germline V gene are SGHTA and FQGTGA. The CDR3 sequence is 13 residues long. V lost 1 base to trimming and J lost 5 bases, with 5 bases between them. The whole variable domain, filled in from reference TRBV7-3 and TRBJ2-2, reads GAGVSQTPSNKVTEKGKYVELRCDPISGHTALYWYRQSLGQGPEFLIYFQGTGAADDSGLPNDRFFAVRPEGSVSTLKIQRTERGDSAVYLCASSLMGTGELFFGEGSRLTVL.

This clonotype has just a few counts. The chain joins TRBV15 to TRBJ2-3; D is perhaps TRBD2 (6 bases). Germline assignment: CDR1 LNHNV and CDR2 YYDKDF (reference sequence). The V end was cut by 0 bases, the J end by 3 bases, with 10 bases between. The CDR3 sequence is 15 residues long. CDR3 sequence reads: CATSRDRRDTDTQYF. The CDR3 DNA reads TGTGCCACCAGCAGAGACCGGCGGGATACAGATACGCAGTATTTT.

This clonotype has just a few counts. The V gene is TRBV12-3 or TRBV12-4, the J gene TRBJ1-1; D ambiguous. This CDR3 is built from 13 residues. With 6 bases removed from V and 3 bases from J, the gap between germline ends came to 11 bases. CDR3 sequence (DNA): TGTGCCAGCAGGAATTACTGGGACACTGAAGCTTTCTTT. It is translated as CASRNYWDTEAFF.

The CDR3 nucleotides read TGTGCCACCAGCAGAGTGGCAGGAATAGGATACGAGCAGTACTTC. Its translation is CATSRVAGIGYEQYF. The V and J genes are TRBV15 and TRBJ2-7; D not resolved. V was cut by 1 base and J by 4 bases, with 14 bases left in between. Germline CDR1 LNHNV, CDR2 YYDKDF (reference sequence). The CDR3 contains 15 residues.

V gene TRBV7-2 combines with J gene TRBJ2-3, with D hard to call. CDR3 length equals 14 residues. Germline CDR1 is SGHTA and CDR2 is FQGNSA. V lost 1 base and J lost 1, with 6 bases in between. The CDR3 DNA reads TGTGCCAGCAGCTTAGGATTTCGCACAGATACGCAGTATTTT. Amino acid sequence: CASSLGFRTDTQYF.

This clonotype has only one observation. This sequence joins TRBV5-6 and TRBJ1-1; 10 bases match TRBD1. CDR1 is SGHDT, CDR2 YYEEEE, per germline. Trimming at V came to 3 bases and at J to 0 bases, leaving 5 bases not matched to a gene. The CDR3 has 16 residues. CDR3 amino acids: CASSSKDRGMNTEAFF. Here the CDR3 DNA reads TGTGCCAGCAGCTCGAAGGACAGGGGGATGAACACTGAAGCTTTCTTT.

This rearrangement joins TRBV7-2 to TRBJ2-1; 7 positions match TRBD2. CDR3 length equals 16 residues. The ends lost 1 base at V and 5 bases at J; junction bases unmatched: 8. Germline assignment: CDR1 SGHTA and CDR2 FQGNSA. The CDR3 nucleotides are TGTGCCAGCAGCTTAGGAGGAGCGGGGCCGGACAATGAGCAGTTCTTC. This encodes CASSLGGAGPDNEQFF. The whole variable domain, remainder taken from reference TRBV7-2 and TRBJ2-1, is GAGVSQSPSNKVTEKGKDVELRCDPISGHTALYWYRQSLGQGLEFLIYFQGNSAPDKSGLPSDRFSAERTGGSVSTLTIQRTQQEDSAVYLCASSLGGAGPDNEQFFGPGTRLTVL.

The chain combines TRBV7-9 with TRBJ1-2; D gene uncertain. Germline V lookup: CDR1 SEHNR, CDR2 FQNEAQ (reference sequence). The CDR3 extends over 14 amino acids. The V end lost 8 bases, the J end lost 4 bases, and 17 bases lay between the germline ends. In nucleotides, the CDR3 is TGTGCCAGCGCAAGGAGCCTGGTTCCCTATGGCTACACCTTC. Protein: CASARSLVPYGYTF.

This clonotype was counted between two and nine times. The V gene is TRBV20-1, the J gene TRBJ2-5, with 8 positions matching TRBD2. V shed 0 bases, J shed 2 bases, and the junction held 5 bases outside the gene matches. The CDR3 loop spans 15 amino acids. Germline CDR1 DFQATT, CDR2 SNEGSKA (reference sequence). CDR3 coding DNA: TGCAGTGCTAGAGATAGCGGGGCATGGCAAGAGACCCAGTACTTC. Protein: CSARDSGAWQETQYF.

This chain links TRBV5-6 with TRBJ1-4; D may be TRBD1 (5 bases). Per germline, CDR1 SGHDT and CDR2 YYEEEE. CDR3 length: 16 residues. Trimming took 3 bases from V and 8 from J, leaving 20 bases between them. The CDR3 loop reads CASSSVGVGGDEKLFF. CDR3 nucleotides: TGTGCCAGCAGCTCGGTCGGGGTCGGAGGGGACGAAAAACTGTTTTTT.

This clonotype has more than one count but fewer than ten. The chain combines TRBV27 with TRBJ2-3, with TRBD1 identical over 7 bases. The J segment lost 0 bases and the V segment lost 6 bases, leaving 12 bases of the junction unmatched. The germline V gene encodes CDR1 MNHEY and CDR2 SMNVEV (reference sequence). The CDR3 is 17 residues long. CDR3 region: CASSFLEQGSSTDTQYF. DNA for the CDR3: TGTGCCAGCAGCTTCCTAGAACAGGGGTCTAGCACAGATACGCAGTATTTT.

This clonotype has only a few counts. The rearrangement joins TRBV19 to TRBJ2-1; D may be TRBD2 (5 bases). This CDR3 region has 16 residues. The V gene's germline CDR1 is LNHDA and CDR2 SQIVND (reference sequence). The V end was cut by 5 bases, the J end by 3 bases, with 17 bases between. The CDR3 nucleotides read TGTGCCAGTAGTCAGGACGTAGCGTCTAACTACAATGAGCAGTTCTTC. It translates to CASSQDVASNYNEQFF.

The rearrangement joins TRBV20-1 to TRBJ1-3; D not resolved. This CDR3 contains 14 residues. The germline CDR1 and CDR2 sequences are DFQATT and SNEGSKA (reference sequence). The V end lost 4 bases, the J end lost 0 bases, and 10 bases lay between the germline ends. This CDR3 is CSATDGNSGNTIYF. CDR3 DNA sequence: TGCAGTGCTACGGACGGAAACTCTGGAAACACCATATATTTT.

DNA for the CDR3: TGCAGTGCGAAGCCGGGACTAGCTTACTACGAGCAGTACTTC. This codes for CSAKPGLAYYEQYF. The chain couples TRBV20-1 to TRBJ2-7; 9 bases fit TRBD2. J lost 3 bases, V lost 6 bases, and 9 bases had no gene match. Germline V CDR1 and CDR2: DFQATT, SNEGSKA (reference sequence). CDR3 length equals 14 residues.